The sample holds one count of the clone carrying this T cell receptor beta chain. Germline V lookup: CDR1 GTSNPN, CDR2 SVGIG (reference sequence). Trimming took 1 base from V and 8 from J; bases not matched to a gene: 5. The CDR3 is 13 residues long. The data were taken from a study of blood T cell repertoires in COVID-19. Repertoires were generated with immunoSEQ multiplex PCR, while TCRdb's copy carries only in-frame clones and drops some. The sample lists roughly 100,000 clones; about 78% were seen once. The receptor was derived from a man in his 60s with active or convalescent COVID-19. This rearrangement joins TRBV30 to TRBJ1-5; 7 nucleotides align to TRBD1. The material sequenced was peripheral blood. CDR3 in DNA: TGTGCCTGGAGTGGGACAGGACTGGAGCCCCAGCATTTT. It yields the protein CAWSGTGLEPQHF.